Here is one T cell receptor beta chain with its context. Its cognate antigen is unknown. An end of the junction differs from the germline gene, which may be a read error. This sample was taken from a study of CD8 T cells in Susac syndrome. Overall study results and limits: The TCR sequencing and HLA analysis in the study involved a relatively small number of individuals, as the study acknowledged.

Sequencing of TCR beta drew on CD8+ and CD4+ T cells from blood. RNA was extracted with the RNeasy kit, and a quantity of about 0.5 to 1 ug was reverse transcribed using random hexamers. Across 54 Vbeta and 13 Jbeta, immunoSEQ multiplex PCR amplified TCR beta CDR3. TCRdb independently ran MiXCR on the immunoSEQ multiplex PCR reads; one entry per CDR3 protein. This sample carries 150,000 to 200,000 distinct CDR3 sequences, approximately 93% of them seen once, and the ten largest clones take more than 0.08%. Germline V gene data show CDR1 as SGHTA and CDR2 as FQGNSA. The CDR3 extends over 11 amino acids.

The receptor comes from a human donor with multiple sclerosis. The chain joins TRBV7-2 to TRBJ2-5; TRBD1 matches 9 bases. The sequenced sample was CD4+ T cells from PBMCs. The CDR3 bases are TGTGCCAGCAGCCCGGGGGACAGGGCAGACTTC. This gives the protein CASSPGDRADF.